This T cell receptor beta chain was recovered during a study of blood T cells in healthy people across ages. Each sample had at least 6 million PBMCs isolated. Total RNA was isolated from each sample in quantities of at least 6 micrograms. Points on this clonotype: Its matching antigen is unknown.

Findings and limits, study-wide: Naive CD4+ cells and diversity were both higher in long-lived donors than in aged donors.

With a J-beta primer mix and a sample-barcoded 5' primer, a second PCR ran about 6 to 11 cycles. CDR3-containing paired-end reads numbering at least 2.5 million came from each sample. TCRdb used MiXCR to reprocess the 5' RACE reads, holding one entry per CDR3 protein. The data contain more than 800,000 distinct CDR3 sequences, less than 35% of them seen just once; the ten biggest clones take up 17%. This clonotype was sampled from a woman at least 80 years old in good health. The specimen sequenced was blood.

CDR3 nucleotide sequence: TGTGCCAGTAGTATGCGGGGCTCCTACGAGCAGTACTTC. Translating gives CASSMRGSYEQYF. The chain links TRBV19 to TRBJ2-7; D might be TRBD2 (6 bases). The CDR3 runs 13 residues. Germline V lookup: CDR1 LNHDA, CDR2 SQIVND (reference sequence). V lost 3 bases and J lost 0, with 6 bases in between.